The 27 T cell receptor beta chains in this list originate from one sample, sequenced in a study of blood T cell repertoires in COVID-19 (dated by TCRdb to 2020 to 2021). The library was prepared using the immunoSEQ multiplex PCR assay. TCRdb retrieved this table from immuneACCESS and kept in-frame rearrangements only. Not all clones are present; in checked studies, unresolved V genes account for under half, and no reason is known for the remainder. The sample yields a few hundred thousand clones; around 91% were counted once. The ten largest account for approximately 1.2% of the sample. Sequencing used PBMCs or T cells enriched from blood (not recorded which). The receptors come from a man aged 30-40 years who had recovered from COVID-19.

V usage is TRBV4-1 and J usage is TRBJ2-4, with D hard to call. Germline lookup yields CDR1 MGHRA and CDR2 YSYEKL. The CDR3 contains 13 residues. Trimming removed 0 bases from V and 7 bases from J, with 7 bases in between. The CDR3 here is CASSQDYRNIQYF. The CDR3 nucleotides are TGCGCCAGCAGCCAAGACTACCGGAACATTCAGTACTTC.

The chain links TRBV18 to TRBJ2-6; tentatively, D is TRBD1 (5 bases). Trimming left V 2 bases short and J 0 bases short, with 11 bases between. The V gene's germline CDR1 is KGHSH and CDR2 LQKENI. The CDR3 runs to 17 residues. The CDR3 region is CASSPSWTNSGANVLTF. CDR3 DNA: TGTGCCAGCTCACCATCGTGGACAAACTCTGGGGCCAACGTCCTGACTTTC.

The chain employs TRBV28 and TRBJ1-2, with D unresolved. Trimming shortened V by 1 base and J by 3 bases, and 9 bases separated the two germline ends. This CDR3 has 14 amino acids. Germline V lookup: CDR1 MDHEN, CDR2 SYDVKM. The CDR3 reads CASSLFDRDYGYTF. CDR3 coding DNA: TGTGCCAGCAGTTTATTCGATCGGGACTATGGCTACACCTTC.

This clone showed up just once. The chain links TRBV7-8 to TRBJ2-1; 8 nucleotides match TRBD2. The CDR3 runs to 14 residues. The germline gives CDR1 SGHVS, CDR2 FQNEAQ. V shed 3 bases and J 7 bases; nucleotides not matched to a gene: 5. The CDR3 region has the DNA TGTGCCAGCAGCTTCAGCGGGAGTGGAAATGAGCAGTTCTTC. Protein product: CASSFSGSGNEQFF.

The chain carries TRBV27 and TRBJ2-3; 11 bases line up with TRBD2. In germline, CDR1 is MNHEY, CDR2 SMNVEV (reference sequence). The J segment lost 6 bases and the V segment lost 6 bases, leaving 14 bases of the junction unmatched. CDR3 length: 17 residues. CDR3 loop: CASSKTTSGSFSDTQYF. In DNA, the CDR3 is TGTGCCAGCAGCAAAACAACTAGCGGGAGTTTCTCGGATACGCAGTATTTT.

The chain joins TRBV2 to TRBJ1-2; tentative D call: TRBD1 (6 bases). The CDR3 runs to 12 residues. Germline-derived CDR1 and CDR2 are SNHLY and FYNNEI. Between the trimmed V and J ends, which lost 4 bases and 8 bases, there was a span of 11 bases. Written as DNA, the CDR3 is TGTGCCAGCAGTGCGGGCAGGGGAGGCTACACCTTC. It codes for CASSAGRGGYTF.

V usage is TRBV7-2 and J usage is TRBJ1-1; TRBD1 matches at 8 bases. After removal of 4 bases from V and 0 bases from J, the junction contained 4 bases not matched to a gene. The CDR3 has 15 amino acids. Germline V gene data show CDR1 as SGHTA and CDR2 as FQGNSA. Written as DNA, the CDR3 is TGTGCCAGCAGCTCGCTGGACAGGGTGAACACTGAAGCTTTCTTT. Protein sequence: CASSSLDRVNTEAFF.

V and J are TRBV13 and TRBJ2-7; D uncertain. Trimming took off 6 bases at V and 2 bases at J, with 20 bases between the two ends. The CDR3 has 16 residues. In germline, CDR1 is PRHDT, CDR2 FYEKMQ (reference sequence). The CDR3 spells CASREAGQHPTYEQYF. For the CDR3, the DNA is TGTGCCAGCAGAGAGGCTGGCCAGCACCCAACCTACGAGCAGTACTTC.

This clone came up once. The J gene is TRBJ2-7, the V gene TRBV7-2; the match to TRBD1 covers 7 bases. Germline loops: CDR1 SGHTA, CDR2 FQGNSA. The CDR3 has 15 residues. Trimming cost V 2 bases and J 2 bases; bases outside gene matches: 6. CDR3 sequence reads: CASSLLGQGAYEQYF. The CDR3 DNA sequence: TGTGCCAGCAGCTTACTCGGCCAGGGGGCCTACGAGCAGTACTTC.

The chain employs TRBV7-3 and TRBJ2-1; TRBD2 matches 12 bases. V trimming: 5 bases; J trimming: 3 bases; junction bases outside the gene matches: 8. There are 17 residues in the CDR3. Germline V lookup: CDR1 SGHTA, CDR2 FQGTGA. DNA of the CDR3: TGTGCCAGCAGCAGGCTAGCGGGAGGGCAAGGCTACAATGAGCAGTTCTTC. Protein: CASSRLAGGQGYNEQFF. Complete variable domain (other parts from reference TRBV7-3 and TRBJ2-1): GAGVSQTPSNKVTEKGKYVELRCDPISGHTALYWYRQSLGQGPEFLIYFQGTGAADDSGLPNDRFFAVRPEGSVSTLKIQRTERGDSAVYLCASSRLAGGQGYNEQFFGPGTRLTVL.

The chain combines TRBV7-9 with TRBJ2-7; 10 nucleotides agree with TRBD1. There are 15 residues in the CDR3. The germline CDR1 and CDR2 sequences are SEHNR and FQNEAQ (reference sequence). After removal of 5 bases from V and 4 bases from J, the junction contained 8 bases not matched to a gene. In nucleotides, the CDR3 is TGTGCCAGCAGCCAGTTGGGACAGGGGTCTTACGAGCAGTACTTC. It translates to CASSQLGQGSYEQYF.

This clone occurred once. This chain joins TRBV5-8 and TRBJ2-1, with D possibly being TRBD1 (5 bases). The ends were cut back, 4 bases at V and 5 bases at J, with 10 bases in the middle. Germline lookup yields CDR1 SGHTS and CDR2 YDEGEE. The CDR3 contains 13 residues. The chain's CDR3 is CASSRRQHNEQFF. The CDR3 DNA follows: TGTGCCAGCAGCCGCCGACAGCACAATGAGCAGTTCTTC.

The chain employs TRBV29-1 and TRBJ2-3, with 7 bases fitting TRBD2. Germline V gives CDR1 SQVTM, CDR2 ANQGSEA. The CDR3 runs 15 residues. V trimming: 5 bases; J trimming: 0 bases; junction bases outside the gene matches: 8. CDR3 loop: CSVQSLAESTDTQYF. The CDR3 DNA follows: TGCAGCGTTCAATCTCTAGCGGAGAGCACAGATACGCAGTATTTT.

As DNA, the CDR3 is TGTGCCAGCAGCTTTGGGACTAGTCAGTACGAGCAGTACTTC. Translation: CASSFGTSQYEQYF. The chain has TRBV7-2 and TRBJ2-7; 8 nucleotides match TRBD2. The CDR3 extends over 14 amino acids. Unmatched junction bases numbered 5, after V lost 3 bases and J lost 4 bases. The germline CDR1 and CDR2 sequences are SGHTA and FQGNSA.

The chain links TRBV27 to TRBJ1-2; D call uncertain. The CDR3 runs 15 residues. Germline CDR1 is MNHEY and CDR2 is SMNVEV (reference sequence). Trimming stripped 2 bases from V and 3 bases from J, with 13 bases between. CDR3 sequence: CASSLRPSRDYGYTF. As DNA, the CDR3 is TGTGCCAGCAGTTTAAGGCCTTCCCGGGACTATGGCTACACCTTC.

V usage is TRBV28 and J usage is TRBJ2-7; 13 positions match TRBD2. Trimming at V came to 2 bases and at J to 3 bases, leaving 1 base not matched to a gene. The CDR3 has 15 residues. Germline-derived CDR1 and CDR2 are MDHEN and SYDVKM. CDR3 coding DNA: TGTGCCAGCAGTTTAGGACTAGCGGGAGTCTACGAGCAGTACTTC. This encodes CASSLGLAGVYEQYF.

V usage is TRBV6-5 and J usage is TRBJ1-6; 8 bases are shared with TRBD1. Germline V gene lookup returns CDR1 MNHEY and CDR2 SVGAGI. Trimming cost V 0 bases and J 7 bases; bases outside gene matches: 5. CDR3 size: 16 residues. In DNA form, the CDR3 reads TGTGCCAGCAGTTACTCTTGGACAGGGAAGAATTCACCCCTCCACTTT. Translated, it gives CASSYSWTGKNSPLHF.

The genes are TRBV18 and TRBJ1-5; the D is unclear. Germline-derived CDR1 and CDR2 are KGHSH and LQKENI. Trimming left V 3 bases short and J 11 bases short, with 14 bases between. The CDR3 extends over 13 amino acids. CDR3 residues: CASSPQGLETQHF. The DNA for the CDR3 is TGTGCCAGCTCACCCCAAGGTTTGGAGACCCAGCATTTT.

The CDR3 DNA reads as TGTGCCAGCAGTTCCGGGACAGGGGATGAAGCTTTCTTT. Translation: CASSSGTGDEAFF. The chain employs TRBV12-3 or TRBV12-4 and TRBJ1-1; 10 bases match TRBD1. Trimming cost V 4 bases and J 7 bases; bases outside gene matches: 3. This CDR3 contains 13 residues.

This rearrangement joins TRBV5-1 to TRBJ2-5; D not resolved. This CDR3 region has 15 residues. V was pared by 0 bases and J by 4 bases, with 13 bases between. CDR1 and CDR2 (germline): SGHRS, YFSETQ. The CDR3 DNA is TGCGCCAGCAGCTTGGGTGGCAGCGAGTCAGAGACCCAGTACTTC. Its translation: CASSLGGSESETQYF.

V and J are TRBV27 and TRBJ1-2; TRBD1 matches 7 bases. CDR3 size: 13 residues. The germline gives CDR1 MNHEY, CDR2 SMNVEV (reference sequence). With 3 bases clipped from V and 8 bases from J, the junction kept 6 bases outside the gene matches. The CDR3 protein is CASSFWQGGGYTF. CDR3 in DNA: TGTGCCAGCAGTTTCTGGCAGGGGGGCGGCTACACCTTC.

This clone was counted only a few times. V usage is TRBV5-6 and J usage is TRBJ2-1, with 7 nucleotides matching TRBD1. The trim removed 0 bases at V and 6 bases at J, leaving 3 bases unmatched. The CDR3 runs to 14 residues. Per germline, CDR1 SGHDT and CDR2 YYEEEE. The CDR3 spells CASSLGRGLNEQFF. The CDR3 bases are TGTGCCAGCAGCTTGGGAAGGGGGCTCAATGAGCAGTTCTTC.

This rearrangement joins TRBV3-1 (or the pseudogene TRBV3-2) to TRBJ1-4, with 7 bases matching TRBD1. CDR1 and CDR2 (germline): LGHDT, YNNKEL (reference sequence). The V segment lost 3 bases and the J segment 4 bases; nucleotides outside the gene matches: 8. This CDR3 region has 16 residues. CDR3 in amino acids: CASSQETGVVNEKLFF. CDR3 nucleotides: TGTGCCAGCAGCCAGGAAACAGGGGTCGTTAATGAAAAACTGTTTTTT.

V usage is TRBV10-2 and J usage is TRBJ2-1; tentative D call: TRBD2 (6 bases). The CDR3 is 16 residues long. The V gene's germline CDR1 is WSHSY and CDR2 SAAADI. The V end was cut by 4 bases, the J end by 9 bases, with 22 bases between. The CDR3 loop is CASSVYRGRNGGEQFF. The DNA for the CDR3 is TGCGCCAGCAGTGTTTATCGGGGGAGAAATGGTGGTGAGCAGTTCTTC.

The chain is built from TRBV19 and TRBJ2-1, with D possibly being TRBD1 (5 bases). The CDR3 length is 14 residues. From germline, CDR1 is LNHDA and CDR2 SQIVND (reference sequence). The V gene lost 1 base and the J gene lost 2 bases, with 6 bases spanning the gap. CDR3 nucleotide sequence: TGTGCCAGTAGTATAGGACAGACCTACAATGAGCAGTTCTTC. This gives the protein CASSIGQTYNEQFF.

In this sample, this clone turned up once. This chain connects TRBV7-2 to TRBJ1-2; D is unresolved. This CDR3 comprises 13 residues. In germline, CDR1 is SGHTA, CDR2 FQGNSA. The V and J ends lost 6 bases and 6 bases respectively, with 14 bases between them. The CDR3 nucleotides read TGTGCCAGCAGGTCAACGTGGGCCGATGGCTACACCTTC. Translating gives CASRSTWADGYTF. Using reference TRBV7-2 and TRBJ1-2 for the parts outside the CDR3, the full variable domain is GAGVSQSPSNKVTEKGKDVELRCDPISGHTALYWYRQSLGQGLEFLIYFQGNSAPDKSGLPSDRFSAERTGGSVSTLTIQRTQQEDSAVYLCASRSTWADGYTFGSGTRLTVV.

This chain uses TRBV12-3 or TRBV12-4 with TRBJ1-3; D call uncertain. The CDR3 totals 11 residues. With 5 bases removed from V and 5 bases from J, the gap between germline ends came to 4 bases. CDR3 sequence reads: CASSLRNTIYF. Written as DNA, the CDR3 is TGTGCCAGCAGTCTTAGAAACACCATATATTTT.